This T cell receptor beta chain is from a study of human T cells and chemical hapten exposure. This clonotype has a count of ten or more. Each CDR3 protein gets one entry after TCRdb re-called the RACE reads with MiXCR. This repertoire shows fewer than 300,000 distinct CDR3 sequences, 7.5% to 10% found once; its top ten account for over 2%. Trimming removed 4 bases from V and 11 bases from J, with 11 bases in between. The germline CDR1 and CDR2 sequences are LGHDT and YNNKEL (reference sequence). This CDR3 has 12 amino acids. As to time point: pre-sensitization, week 0. Treatment specified: therapeutic diphenylcyclopropenone sensitization with weekly scalp DPC. The starting material, unfractionated whole blood, was used for total RNA extraction.

This sequence was found in a woman aged 40 to 50 with alopecia areata. Some clones in this sample may be carry-over from other donors' samples. The rearrangement joins TRBV3-1 to TRBJ1-4; D unresolved. The source material was whole blood, sampled in connection with sensitization to the hapten diphenylcyclopropenone (DPC). CDR3 residues: CASSLKLGKLFF. DNA of the CDR3: TGTGCCAGCAGCCTCAAGTTAGGGAAACTGTTTTTT.